This is a list of T cell receptor beta chains from one sample in a study of beta chain features in type 1 diabetes. The repertoire was sequenced with immunoSEQ multiplex PCR; TCRdb's copy has only in-frame clones and lacks some. Of around 400,000 clones listed, approximately 16% were seen once; the top ten hold roughly 0.019%. Sequencing used naive CD4+ T cells from blood. These receptor sequences come from a woman aged 18-35 years in good health. Each CDR3 is given without its conserved first and last residue.

v_gene	j_gene	CDR3aa
TRBV5-1	TRBJ1-1	ASRREGEEAF
TRBV29-1	TRBJ2-5	SVESARETQY
TRBV7-2	TRBJ1-5	ASSTSANQPQH
TRBV7-9	TRBJ2-7	ASSRRDSLYEQY
TRBV5-1	TRBJ2-3	ASSASTGPVTDTQY
TRBV18	TRBJ2-3	ASSSVSRTDTQY
TRBV18	TRBJ2-3	ASSPPDRDTQY
TRBV28	TRBJ2-2	ASIGTARHTGELF
TRBV30	TRBJ2-1	AWSAEPGTGNYNEQF
TRBV5-1	TRBJ2-7	ASSLERGAAYEQY
TRBV28	TRBJ2-4	ASSEQGVPGIQY
TRBV4-1	TRBJ2-5	ASSRQLAGVRETQY
TRBV30	TRBJ1-3	AWSRGGSGNTIY
TRBV30	TRBJ1-4	AWSGPRTGEGEKLF
TRBV11-2	TRBJ2-7	ASGPRASGYYEQY
TRBV6-6	TRBJ1-1	ASSYVMNTEAF
TRBV10-3	TRBJ2-1	ATGTSGTRPYNEQF
TRBV20-1	TRBJ2-1	SVGGNEQF
TRBV19	TRBJ1-1	ASTKQVNTEAF
TRBV7-8	TRBJ2-1	ASSLLLSYNEQF
TRBV27	TRBJ2-7	ASSSTGTGMHEQY
TRBV5-1	TRBJ2-7	ASGMLAGASYEQY
TRBV30	TRBJ1-2	AWRQTGVYGYT
TRBV9	TRBJ1-5	ASSIGGQGGNQPQH
TRBV27	TRBJ2-7	ASSPWDRAYEQY
TRBV14	TRBJ2-7	ASSQQGQGAYEQY
TRBV29-1	TRBJ1-1	SVDSSNTEAF